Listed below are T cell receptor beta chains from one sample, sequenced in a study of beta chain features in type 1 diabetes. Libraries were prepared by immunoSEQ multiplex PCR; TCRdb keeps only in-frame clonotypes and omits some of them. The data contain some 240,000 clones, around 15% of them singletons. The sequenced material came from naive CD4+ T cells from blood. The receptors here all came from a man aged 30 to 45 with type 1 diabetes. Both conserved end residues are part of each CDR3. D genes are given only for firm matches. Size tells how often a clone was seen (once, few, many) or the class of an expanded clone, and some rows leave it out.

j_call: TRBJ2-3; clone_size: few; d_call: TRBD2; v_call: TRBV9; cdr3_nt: TGTGCCAGCAGCCCCGGCGGAACTAGCGGGAGTTGGGGCACAGATACGCAGTATTTT; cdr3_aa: CASSPGGTSGSWGTDTQYF
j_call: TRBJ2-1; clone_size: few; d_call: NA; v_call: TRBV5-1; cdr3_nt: TGCGCCAGCAGCAAAGGGGATCCGAGCTACAATGAGCAGTTCTTC; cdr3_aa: CASSKGDPSYNEQFF
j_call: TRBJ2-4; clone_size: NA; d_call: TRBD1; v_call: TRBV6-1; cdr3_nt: TGTGCCAGCACGCGGGCAGGGGGCAAAAACATTCAGTACTTC; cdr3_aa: CASTRAGGKNIQYF
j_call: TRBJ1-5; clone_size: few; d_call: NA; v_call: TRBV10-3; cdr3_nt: TGTGCCATCAGTTCAGGGAATAGCAATCAGCCCCAGCATTTT; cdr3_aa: CAISSGNSNQPQHF
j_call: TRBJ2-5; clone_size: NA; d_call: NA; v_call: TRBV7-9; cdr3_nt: TGTGCCAGCAGCTCCATTCTAGCGTTAGCGCAAGAGACCCAGTACTTC; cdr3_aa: CASSSILALAQETQYF
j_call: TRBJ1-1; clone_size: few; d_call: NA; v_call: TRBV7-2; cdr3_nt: TGTGCCAGCAGCCTTACAGGGATGGCTGAAGCTTTCTTT; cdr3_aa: CASSLTGMAEAFF
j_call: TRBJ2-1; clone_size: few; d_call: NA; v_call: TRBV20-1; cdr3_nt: TGCAGTGCTTGGTCCGGGAATGAGCAGTTCTTC; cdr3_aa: CSAWSGNEQFF
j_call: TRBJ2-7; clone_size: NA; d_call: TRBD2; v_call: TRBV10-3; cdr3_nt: TGTGCCATCAGTGAGACTAGCGGGAGCTACGAGCAGTACTTC; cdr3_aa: CAISETSGSYEQYF
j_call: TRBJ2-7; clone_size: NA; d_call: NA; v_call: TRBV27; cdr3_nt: TGTGCCAGCAGTTCCGACAGGACCGAGCAGTACTTC; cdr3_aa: CASSSDRTEQYF
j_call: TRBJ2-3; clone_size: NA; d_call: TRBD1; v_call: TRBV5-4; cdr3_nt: TGTGCCAGCAGCGGCCGACAGGGGGGCACAGATACGCAGTATTTT; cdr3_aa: CASSGRQGGTDTQYF
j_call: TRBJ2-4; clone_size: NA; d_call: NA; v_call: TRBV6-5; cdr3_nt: TGTGCCAGCCAGAAGGGAGGAGCCAAAAACATTCAGTACTTC; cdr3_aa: CASQKGGAKNIQYF
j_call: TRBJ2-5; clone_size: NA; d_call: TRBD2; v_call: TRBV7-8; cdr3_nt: TGTGCCAGCAGCACGGGACTAGTCCAAGAGACCCAGTACTTC; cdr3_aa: CASSTGLVQETQYF
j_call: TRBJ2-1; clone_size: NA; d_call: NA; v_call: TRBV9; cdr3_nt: TGTGCCAGCAGCGCGGGAAGAAATGAGCAGTTCTTC; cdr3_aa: CASSAGRNEQFF
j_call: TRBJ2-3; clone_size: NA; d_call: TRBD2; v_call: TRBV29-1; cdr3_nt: TGCAGCGTGCGCGGCGGTTTAGCGGGAGGGAAGAGCACAGATACGCAATATTTT; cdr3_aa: CSVRGGLAGGKSTDTQYF
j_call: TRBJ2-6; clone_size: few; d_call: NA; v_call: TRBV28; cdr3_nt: TGTGCCAGCAGCCTACTTTCTGGGGCCAACGTCCTGACTTTC; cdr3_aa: CASSLLSGANVLTF
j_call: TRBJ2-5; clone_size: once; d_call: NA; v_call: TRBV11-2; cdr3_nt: TGTGCCAGCAGCTCCGAGGTGGGGACCCAGTACTTC; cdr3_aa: CASSSEVGTQYF
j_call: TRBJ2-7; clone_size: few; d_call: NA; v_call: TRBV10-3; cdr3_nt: TGTGCCATCAGTGACCTTGACGGGGGCCAGGGGGACGAGCAGTACTTC; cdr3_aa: CAISDLDGGQGDEQYF
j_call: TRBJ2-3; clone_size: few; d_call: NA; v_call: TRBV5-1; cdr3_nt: TGCGCCAGCAGCTTTCCTATGGATACGCAGTATTTT; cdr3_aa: CASSFPMDTQYF
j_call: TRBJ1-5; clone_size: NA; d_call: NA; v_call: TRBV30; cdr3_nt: TGTGCCTGGAGTGTACGAGGGGACCAGCCCCAGCATTTT; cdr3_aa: CAWSVRGDQPQHF
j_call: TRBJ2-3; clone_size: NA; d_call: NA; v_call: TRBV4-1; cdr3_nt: TGCGCCAGCAGCCAAGAGGCAGGCCGCACAGATACGCAGTATTTT; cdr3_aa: CASSQEAGRTDTQYF
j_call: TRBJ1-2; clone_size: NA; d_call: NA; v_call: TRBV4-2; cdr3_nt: TGTGCCAGCAGCCAGGGAAGTGGCTACACCTTC; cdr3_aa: CASSQGSGYTF
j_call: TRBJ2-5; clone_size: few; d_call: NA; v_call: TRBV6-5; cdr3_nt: TGTGCCAGCAGTTACGGGACGAGGGAGACCCAGTACTTC; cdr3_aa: CASSYGTRETQYF
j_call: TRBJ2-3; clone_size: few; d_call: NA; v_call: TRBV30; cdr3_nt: TGTGCCTGGAGCGCTGCTCAGGGGAGACACACAGATACGCAGTATTTT; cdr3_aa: CAWSAAQGRHTDTQYF
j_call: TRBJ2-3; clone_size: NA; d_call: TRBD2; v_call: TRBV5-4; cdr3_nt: TGTGCCAGCAGAGATGGACTAGCGGAAGCCGCAGATACGCAGTATTTT; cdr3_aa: CASRDGLAEAADTQYF
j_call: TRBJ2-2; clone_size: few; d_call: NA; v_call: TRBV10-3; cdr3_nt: TGTGCCATCAGTGAGCGAGGGGAGCTGTTTTTT; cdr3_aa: CAISERGELFF
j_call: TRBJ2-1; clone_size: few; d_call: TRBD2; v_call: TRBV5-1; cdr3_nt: TGCGCCAGCAGCTTGACTAGCGGGAGGGCCACAGGCCTCAAACATGAGCAGTTCTTC; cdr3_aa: CASSLTSGRATGLKHEQFF
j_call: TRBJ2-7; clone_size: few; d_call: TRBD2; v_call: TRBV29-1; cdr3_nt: TGCAGCGTTGGTGTTAGCGGGAGCTCCTACGAGCAGTACTTC; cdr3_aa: CSVGVSGSSYEQYF
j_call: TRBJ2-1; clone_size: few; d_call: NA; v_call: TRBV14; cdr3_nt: TGTGCCAGCAGCCAAGACTTCTACAATGAGCAGTTCTTC; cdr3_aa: CASSQDFYNEQFF
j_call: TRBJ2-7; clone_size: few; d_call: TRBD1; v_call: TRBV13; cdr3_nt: TGTGCCAGCAGCTACACAGGGGCCGAGCAGTACTTC; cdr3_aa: CASSYTGAEQYF